The next 25 T cell receptor beta chains were all read from a single sample in a study of blood T cells in healthy people across ages. Then a second PCR, running about 6 to 12 cycles, was carried out with a sample-barcoded 5' primer and a J-beta primer mix. TCRdb used MiXCR to reprocess the 5' RACE reads, holding one entry per CDR3 protein. The sample shows approximately 600,000 distinct CDR3 sequences, around 54% of them seen only once. Source material: blood. All receptors derive from a man aged 55-75 years in good health.

The CDR3 is CASSLLLRASGDQETQYF. CDR3 nucleotides: TGTGCCAGCAGCTTACTCCTGAGGGCTAGCGGGGATCAAGAGACCCAGTACTTC. The chain links TRBV7-9 to TRBJ2-5; TRBD2 agrees at 9 bases. This CDR3 contains 18 residues. Germline V lookup: CDR1 SEHNR, CDR2 FQNEAQ (reference sequence). Trimming removed 2 bases from V and 2 bases from J; junction bases left unmatched: 12. Based on the CDR3 plus reference TRBV7-9 and TRBJ2-5, the full variable domain is DTGVSQNPRHKITKRGQNVTFRCDPISEHNRLYWYRQTLGQGPEFLTYFQNEAQLEKSRLLSDRFSAERPKGSFSTLEIQRTEQGDSAMYLCASSLLLRASGDQETQYFGPGTRLLVL.

There are a few counts of this clonotype. In nucleotides, the CDR3 is TGCGCCAGCAGCCACCACCGGACAGGAGACACCGGGGAGCTGTTTTTT. The encoded protein is CASSHHRTGDTGELFF. This rearrangement joins TRBV5-1 to TRBJ2-2; 7 bases agree with TRBD1. With V trimmed by 4 bases and J by 3 bases, 9 bases remained unmatched. Per germline, CDR1 SGHRS and CDR2 YFSETQ. There are 16 residues in the CDR3.

This clonotype was seen only a few times. V gene TRBV20-1 combines with J gene TRBJ1-6; maybe TRBD1 (5 bases). The CDR3 has 15 residues. Trimming pared 2 bases from V and 0 bases from J, leaving 8 bases between. Germline CDR1 reads DFQATT; CDR2 reads SNEGSKA (reference sequence). This chain's CDR3 is CSARRGSSYNSPLHF. The CDR3 region has the DNA TGCAGTGCTAGAAGGGGCAGCTCCTATAATTCACCCCTCCACTTT.

This clonotype was found once. The gene calls are TRBV5-6 and TRBJ2-5; a weak D match, TRBD2 (5 bases). V lost 5 bases and J 3 bases, leaving 17 bases between the germline ends. This CDR3 comprises 15 residues. The germline gives CDR1 SGHDT, CDR2 YYEEEE. The CDR3 spells CASSGWESGKETQYF. Here the CDR3 DNA reads TGTGCCAGCAGTGGGTGGGAGTCAGGCAAAGAGACCCAGTACTTC.

V and J are TRBV6-5 and TRBJ2-7; D gene unclear. The CDR3 length is 13 residues. Germline CDR1 and CDR2: MNHEY and SVGAGI. V lost 5 bases and J 5 bases, leaving 13 bases between the germline ends. Written as DNA, the CDR3 is TGTGCCAGCAGTCAAACGTCTTGGCACGAGCAGTACTTC. It codes for CASSQTSWHEQYF.

J is TRBJ2-5 and V is TRBV3-1; 10 bases are shared with TRBD2. Trimming at V came to 0 bases and at J to 7 bases, leaving 11 bases not matched to a gene. The CDR3 is made up of 17 amino acids. CDR1 and CDR2 (germline): LGHDT, YNNKEL (reference sequence). The CDR3 DNA reads TGTGCCAGCAGCCAAGATCCAGCTAGCGGGGGCCAGGGGACCCAGTACTTC. Protein: CASSQDPASGGQGTQYF.

V usage is TRBV5-1 and J usage is TRBJ2-1; D may match TRBD1 or TRBD2 (7 bases each). V was shortened by 6 bases and J by 4 bases, with 14 bases between the two germline ends. This CDR3 contains 14 residues. The germline CDR1 and CDR2 sequences are SGHRS and YFSETQ. The CDR3 protein is CASTRGDRYNEQFF. The CDR3 nucleotides read TGCGCCAGCACACGGGGGGACAGATACAATGAGCAGTTCTTC.

The rearrangement links TRBV20-1 to TRBJ1-2, with 9 bases matching TRBD1. Germline V gene sequence: CDR1 DFQATT, CDR2 SNEGSKA (reference sequence). The J segment lost 3 bases and the V segment lost 5 bases, leaving 10 bases of the junction unmatched. The CDR3 consists of 15 residues. The CDR3 region has the DNA TGCAGTGCTCCCATTACAGGGGGCGAAGACTATGGCTACACCTTC. Amino acid sequence: CSAPITGGEDYGYTF.

This chain uses TRBV2 with TRBJ2-4, with D uncertain. The CDR3 spans 15 residues. Germline lookup yields CDR1 SNHLY and CDR2 FYNNEI. The V end lost 6 bases, the J end lost 0 bases, and 12 bases lay between the germline ends. This CDR3 reads CASRSSALAKNIQYF. CDR3 DNA sequence: TGTGCCAGCAGGTCCAGCGCCTTAGCCAAAAACATTCAGTACTTC.

The chain employs TRBV7-7 and TRBJ2-1, with 10 bases matching TRBD1. The germline gives CDR1 SSHAT, CDR2 FNYEAQ (reference sequence). The junction had 9 bases not matched to a gene; V was cut back by 5 bases and J by 8 bases. The CDR3 is 15 amino acids. CDR3 protein: CASSAGQGFGDEQFF. In DNA, the CDR3 is TGTGCCAGCAGCGCGGGACAGGGGTTTGGGGATGAGCAGTTCTTC.

V is TRBV7-6 and J is TRBJ2-1, with 8 bases that match TRBD1. Germline V lookup: CDR1 SGHVS, CDR2 FNYEAQ. V trimming: 5 bases; J trimming: 3 bases; junction bases outside the gene matches: 6. The CDR3 runs 15 residues. CDR3 protein: CASSARTGYYNEQFF. CDR3 DNA: TGTGCCAGCAGCGCCCGGACAGGGTACTACAATGAGCAGTTCTTC. The variable domain in full, completed from reference TRBV7-6 and TRBJ2-1, reads GAGVSQSPRYKVTKRGQDVALRCDPISGHVSLYWYRQALGQGPEFLTYFNYEAQQDKSGLPNDRFSAERPEGSISTLTIQRTEQRDSAMYRCASSARTGYYNEQFFGPGTRLTVL.

This rearrangement joins TRBV29-1 to TRBJ2-6, with TRBD1 as a possible D gene (6 bases). From germline, CDR1 is SQVTM and CDR2 ANQGSEA. Trimming removed 4 bases at V and 0 bases at J, with 22 bases between. This CDR3 is built from 19 residues. The CDR3 DNA reads TGCAGCGTTGCTGAGCCGCGAACAGGGTCCCTCTCTGGGGCCAACGTCCTGACTTTC. Protein: CSVAEPRTGSLSGANVLTF. Looking up the rest from reference TRBV29-1 and TRBJ2-6 gives the full variable domain: SAVISQKPSRDICQRGTSLTIQCQVDSQVTMMFWYRQQPGQSLTLIATANQGSEATYESGFVIDKFPISRPNLTFSTLTVSNMSPEDSSIYLCSVAEPRTGSLSGANVLTFGAGSRLTVL.

The table lists this clonotype with a few counts. V gene TRBV7-2 combines with J gene TRBJ2-3, with 9 bases aligning to TRBD2. Germline V gene data show CDR1 as SGHTA and CDR2 as FQGNSA. The CDR3 runs 16 residues. V was clipped by 5 bases and J by 3 bases; unmatched bases: 9. CDR3 sequence: CASSPPSAGGTDTQYF. The CDR3 DNA reads TGTGCCAGCAGCCCGCCGTCGGCGGGGGGGACAGATACGCAGTATTTT.

CDR3 sequence (DNA): TGTGCCAGCAGATTCGGGACAGCCCCCGAAAAACTGTTTTTT. Protein product: CASRFGTAPEKLFF. The chain links TRBV12-3 or TRBV12-4 to TRBJ1-4; 7 nucleotides agree with TRBD1. The V and J ends lost 6 bases and 8 bases, in that order; junction bases with no gene match: 9. The CDR3 loop spans 14 amino acids.

The CDR3 spells CASSLGGLISTDTQYF. CDR3 nucleotides: TGCGCCAGCAGCTTGGGGGGACTGATTAGCACAGATACGCAGTATTTT. J is TRBJ2-3 and V is TRBV5-1; TRBD2 is a possible D gene (6 bases). This CDR3 is built from 16 residues. The V end lost 0 bases, the J end lost 0 bases, and 11 bases lay between the germline ends. Germline V CDR1 and CDR2: SGHRS, YFSETQ.

This clonotype was seen ten or more times. The chain links TRBV11-2 to TRBJ2-1, with D tentatively TRBD1 (5 bases). Looked up from germline, CDR1 is SGHAT and CDR2 is FQNNGV. This CDR3 is 15 amino acids long. V was trimmed by 1 base and J by 1 base, leaving 8 bases between them. The CDR3 here is CASSLAQGSYNEQFF. The DNA of the CDR3 is TGTGCCAGCAGCTTAGCCCAGGGTTCCTACAATGAGCAGTTCTTC.

V is TRBV25-1 and J is TRBJ2-6; tentatively, D is TRBD1 (5 bases). V gave up 9 bases and J gave up 1 base, with 13 bases separating them. CDR1 and CDR2 (germline): MGHDK, SYGVNS. The length of the CDR3 is 15 residues. Written as DNA, the CDR3 is TGTGCCAGTGGGGCAGGGCTATCTGGGGCCAACGTCCTGACTTTC. It translates to CASGAGLSGANVLTF.

The V call is TRBV24-1, the J call TRBJ1-1, with D hard to call. Trimming removed 4 bases at V and 4 bases at J, with 12 bases between. This CDR3 has 14 amino acids. Germline CDR1 reads KGHDR; CDR2 reads SFDVKD. The chain's CDR3 is CATSDARVGTEAFF. The CDR3 coding sequence is TGTGCCACCAGTGACGCAAGGGTCGGCACTGAAGCTTTCTTT.

The chain recombines TRBV20-1 with TRBJ1-4; a possible D gene is TRBD1 (5 bases). The germline gives CDR1 DFQATT, CDR2 SNEGSKA (reference sequence). The CDR3 has 13 residues. V was pared by 5 bases and J by 5 bases, with 12 bases between. This CDR3 reads CSAPDTTNEKLFF. For the CDR3, the DNA is TGCAGTGCTCCGGACACGACGAATGAAAAACTGTTTTTT.

The chain uses TRBV7-2 and TRBJ2-7; D is possibly TRBD2 (6 bases). The J call may be in error: the DNA end matches TRBJ2-5 better. Germline CDR1 and CDR2: SGHTA and FQGNSA. The CDR3 extends over 14 amino acids. The CDR3 loop is CASSLIGGTGTQYF. The CDR3, as DNA: TGTGCCAGCAGCTTAATTGGGGGGACCGGGACCCAGTACTTC.

The chain's CDR3 is CSATPGTGTADTQYF. In nucleotides, the CDR3 is TGCAGTGCAACGCCCGGGACAGGGACCGCAGATACGCAGTATTTT. The chain couples TRBV20-1 to TRBJ2-3; 9 nucleotides match TRBD1. This CDR3 contains 15 residues. The V and J ends lost 6 bases and 4 bases, in that order; junction bases with no gene match: 11. From germline, CDR1 is DFQATT and CDR2 SNEGSKA (reference sequence).

The chain joins TRBV6-5 to TRBJ1-5, with 9 bases aligning to TRBD1. Germline CDR1 and CDR2: MNHEY and SVGAGI. This CDR3 has 13 residues. CDR3 loop: CSTGTGINQPQHF. In nucleotides, the CDR3 is TGTTCCACCGGGACAGGGATTAATCAGCCCCAGCATTTT.

The chain recombines TRBV20-1 with TRBJ1-4; D gene unclear. CDR1 is DFQATT, CDR2 SNEGSKA, per germline (reference sequence). The CDR3 totals 15 residues. V was clipped by 3 bases and J by 2 bases, with 13 bases between them. CDR3 DNA sequence: TGCAGTGCTAGTCTTGGGAAGTCCACTAATGAAAAACTGTTTTTT. Its protein product is CSASLGKSTNEKLFF.

The rearrangement uses TRBV28 and TRBJ2-4; D is perhaps TRBD1 (6 bases). Germline V CDR1 and CDR2: MDHEN, SYDVKM. There are 12 residues in the CDR3. Trimming left V 5 bases short and J 15 bases short, with 17 bases between. The CDR3 loop is CASSPGQSSRYF. The CDR3 DNA reads TGTGCCAGCAGTCCCGGACAGAGCAGCAGGTACTTC.

The gene calls are TRBV29-1 and TRBJ2-5; tentatively, D is TRBD2 (5 bases). This CDR3 has 13 residues. Germline values: CDR1 SQVTM, CDR2 ANQGSEA. V was clipped by 4 bases and J by 5 bases, with 14 bases between them. The CDR3 nucleotides read TGCAGCGTTGTGGCGGTGCCGGGGGAGACCCAGTACTTC. Protein product: CSVVAVPGETQYF.